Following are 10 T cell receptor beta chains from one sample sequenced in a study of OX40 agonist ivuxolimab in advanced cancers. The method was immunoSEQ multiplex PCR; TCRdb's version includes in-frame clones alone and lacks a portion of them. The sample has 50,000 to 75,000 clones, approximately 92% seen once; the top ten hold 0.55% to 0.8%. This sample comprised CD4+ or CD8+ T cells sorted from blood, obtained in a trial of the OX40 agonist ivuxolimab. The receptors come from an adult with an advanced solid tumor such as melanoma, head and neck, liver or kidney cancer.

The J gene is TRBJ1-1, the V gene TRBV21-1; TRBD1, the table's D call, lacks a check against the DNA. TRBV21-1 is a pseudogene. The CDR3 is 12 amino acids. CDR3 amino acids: CASIPVATEAFF. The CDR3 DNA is TGTGCCAGCATCCCCGTGGCAACCGAAGCTTTCTTT.

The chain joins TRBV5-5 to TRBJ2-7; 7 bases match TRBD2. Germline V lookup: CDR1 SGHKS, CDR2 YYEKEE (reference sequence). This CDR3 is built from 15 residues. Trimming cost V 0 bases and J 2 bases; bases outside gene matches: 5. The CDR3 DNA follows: TGTGCCAGCAGCTTGGCTAGCGGCCCAACCTACGAGCAGTACTTC. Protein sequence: CASSLASGPTYEQYF.

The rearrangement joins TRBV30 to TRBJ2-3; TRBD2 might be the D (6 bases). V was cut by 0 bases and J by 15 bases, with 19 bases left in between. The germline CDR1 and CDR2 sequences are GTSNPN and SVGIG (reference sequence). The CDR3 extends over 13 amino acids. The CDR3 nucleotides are TGTGCCTGGAGTGTCCGCGGCGGCGGGGAGGAATATTTT. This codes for CAWSVRGGGEEYF. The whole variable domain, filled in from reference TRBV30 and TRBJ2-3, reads SQTIHQWPATLVQPVGSPLSLECTVEGTSNPNLYWYRQAAGRGLQLLFYSVGIGQISSEVPQNLSASRPQDRQFILSSKKLLLSDSGFYLCAWSVRGGGEEYFGPGTRLTVL.

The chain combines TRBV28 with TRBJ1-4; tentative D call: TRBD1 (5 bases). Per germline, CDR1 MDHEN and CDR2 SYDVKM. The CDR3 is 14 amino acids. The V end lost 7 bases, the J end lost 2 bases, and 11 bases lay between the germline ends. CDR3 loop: CASTGGGTNEKLFF. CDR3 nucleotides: TGTGCCAGCACCGGCGGGGGGACTAATGAAAAACTGTTTTTT.

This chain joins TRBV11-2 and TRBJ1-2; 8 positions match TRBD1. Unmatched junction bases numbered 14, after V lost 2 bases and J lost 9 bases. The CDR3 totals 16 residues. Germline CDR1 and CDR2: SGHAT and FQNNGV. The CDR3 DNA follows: TGTGCCAGCAGCTTACAGGGGGCCTGGGGGTCAATTAGCTACACCTTC. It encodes CASSLQGAWGSISYTF.

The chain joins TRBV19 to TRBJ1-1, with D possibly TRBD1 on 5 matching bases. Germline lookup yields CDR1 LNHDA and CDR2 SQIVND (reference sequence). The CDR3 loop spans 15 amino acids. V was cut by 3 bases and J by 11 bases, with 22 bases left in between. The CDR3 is CASSMVRGVLSGAFF. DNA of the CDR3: TGTGCCAGTAGTATGGTTAGGGGAGTCCTGAGTGGGGCTTTCTTT.

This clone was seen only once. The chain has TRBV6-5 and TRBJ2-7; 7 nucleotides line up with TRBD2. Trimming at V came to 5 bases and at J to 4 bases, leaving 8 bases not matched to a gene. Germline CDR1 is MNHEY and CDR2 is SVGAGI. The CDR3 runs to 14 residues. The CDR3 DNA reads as TGTGCCAGCAGTCACCTGGGGGGGAGTTACGAGCAGTACTTC. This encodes CASSHLGGSYEQYF.

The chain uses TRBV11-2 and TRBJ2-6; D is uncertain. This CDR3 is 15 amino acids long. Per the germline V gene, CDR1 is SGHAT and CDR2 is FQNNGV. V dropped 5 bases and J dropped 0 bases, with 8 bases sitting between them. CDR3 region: CASSHISSGANVLTF. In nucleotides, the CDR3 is TGTGCCAGCAGCCACATTAGCTCTGGGGCCAACGTCCTGACTTTC.

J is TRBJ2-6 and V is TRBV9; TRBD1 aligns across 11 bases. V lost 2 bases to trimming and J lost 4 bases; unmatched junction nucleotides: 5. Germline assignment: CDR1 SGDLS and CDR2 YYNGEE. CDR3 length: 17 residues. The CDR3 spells CASSVGQGVVGANVLTF. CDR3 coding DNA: TGTGCCAGCAGCGTGGGACAGGGGGTTGTCGGGGCCAACGTCCTGACTTTC.

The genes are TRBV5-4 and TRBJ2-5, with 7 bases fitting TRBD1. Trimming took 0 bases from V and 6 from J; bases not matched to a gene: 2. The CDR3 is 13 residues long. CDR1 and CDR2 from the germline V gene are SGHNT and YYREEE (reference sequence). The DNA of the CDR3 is TGTGCCAGCAGCTTGGACAGGGGACAGACCCAGTACTTC. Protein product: CASSLDRGQTQYF.